The 24 T cell receptor beta chains below come from one sample, sequenced in a study of T cell clones after liver transplantation (dated by TCRdb to between 2018 and 2021). Library method: the immunoSEQ multiplex PCR assay. In its TCRdb copy, this immuneACCESS table keeps in-frame sequences only and misses some clones. Where compared with another copy, unresolved V genes explain less than half of these, and the others have no known cause. Recorded for this sample are 31,000 or so clones; more than 90% of them occurred a single time. The ten biggest clones cover about 25% of the sample. Sequenced here: CD8+ T cells from blood, sampled 12 months after liver transplant. The receptors were gathered from a human patient who received a liver transplant. Some T cells seen after a transplant may have their origin in the graft donor.

This rearrangement joins TRBV7-8 to TRBJ2-7; D may be TRBD1 (5 bases). V lost 5 bases, J lost 0 bases, and 14 bases lay in between. Germline CDR1 and CDR2: SGHVS and FQNEAQ. The CDR3 spans 15 residues. CDR3: CASSIAQGPSYEQYF. CDR3 bases: TGTGCCAGCAGCATCGCCCAGGGCCCCTCCTACGAGCAGTACTTC.

This chain uses TRBV7-8 with TRBJ2-3; 7 nucleotides line up with TRBD1. V was clipped by 1 base and J by 2 bases; unmatched bases: 3. There are 15 residues in the CDR3. Germline assignment: CDR1 SGHVS and CDR2 FQNEAQ. CDR3: CASSLVGQSTDTQYF. DNA of the CDR3: TGTGCCAGCAGCTTAGTGGGACAGTCCACAGATACGCAGTATTTT.

This clone was observed a few times. This chain uses TRBV2 with TRBJ1-1; D is perhaps TRBD1 (6 bases). The CDR3 runs 14 residues. Germline V gene data show CDR1 as SNHLY and CDR2 as FYNNEI. V lost 6 bases to trimming and J lost 1 base, with 12 bases between them. CDR3 sequence (DNA): TGTGCCAGCAGAGAGGACAGACGGAACACTGAAGCTTTCTTT. It is translated as CASREDRRNTEAFF.

V gene TRBV19 combines with J gene TRBJ1-1; D is unclear. V dropped 3 bases and J dropped 3 bases, with 8 bases sitting between them. Germline values: CDR1 LNHDA, CDR2 SQIVND (reference sequence). The CDR3 has 13 amino acids. As DNA, the CDR3 is TGTGCCAGTAGTATCCGCCCTGACACTGAAGCTTTCTTT. Protein: CASSIRPDTEAFF.

The chain carries TRBV30 and TRBJ2-1; D gene ambiguous. V was pared by 1 base and J by 5 bases, with 0 bases between. Germline loops: CDR1 GTSNPN, CDR2 SVGIG (reference sequence). The CDR3 is made up of 10 amino acids. The CDR3 DNA reads as TGTGCCTGGAGTGACAATGAGCAGTTCTTC. It yields the protein CAWSDNEQFF.

The chain has TRBV9 and TRBJ2-1; 10 nucleotides line up with TRBD2. The CDR3 contains 14 residues. The V gene's germline CDR1 is SGDLS and CDR2 YYNGEE. V shed 0 bases, J shed 6 bases, and the junction held 0 bases outside the gene matches. CDR3 sequence (DNA): TGTGCCAGCAGCGTAGGGACTAGCGGCAATGAGCAGTTCTTC. Its protein product is CASSVGTSGNEQFF.

The chain uses TRBV4-2 and TRBJ1-2; D remains ambiguous. With 0 bases removed from V and 4 bases from J, the gap between germline ends came to 9 bases. This CDR3 spans 14 amino acids. Per the germline V gene, CDR1 is LGHNA and CDR2 is YNFKEQ. CDR3: CASSQDPGLYGYTF. The CDR3 bases are TGTGCCAGCAGCCAAGATCCAGGCCTCTATGGCTACACCTTC.

The chain has TRBV29-1 and TRBJ2-4; D is unresolved. Germline assignment: CDR1 SQVTM and CDR2 ANQGSEA. V dropped 5 bases and J dropped 5 bases, with 10 bases sitting between them. The length of the CDR3 is 12 residues. The CDR3 is CSVSFAENIQYF. CDR3 DNA sequence: TGCAGCGTTTCCTTTGCGGAAAACATTCAGTACTTC.

The V and J genes are TRBV4-2 and TRBJ2-7; possible D gene TRBD2, 6 bases. From germline, CDR1 is LGHNA and CDR2 YNFKEQ. V was trimmed by 0 bases and J by 4 bases, leaving 16 bases between them. There are 16 residues in the CDR3. CDR3 loop: CASSQEVRGRRYEQYF. The CDR3 DNA sequence: TGTGCCAGCAGCCAAGAAGTACGGGGGAGGCGTTACGAGCAGTACTTC.

The chain links TRBV7-9 to TRBJ2-5; D possibly corresponds to TRBD1 (5 bases). Trimming left V 6 bases short and J 1 base short, with 12 bases between. CDR1 is SEHNR, CDR2 FQNEAQ, per germline (reference sequence). The CDR3 loop spans 14 amino acids. The CDR3 DNA reads as TGTGCCAGCAGGGGGCCCAGCTTCCAAGAGACCCAGTACTTC. Translating gives CASRGPSFQETQYF.

This rearrangement joins TRBV28 to TRBJ1-1; D is possibly TRBD1 (6 bases). CDR1 is MDHEN, CDR2 SYDVKM, per germline. With 1 base removed from V and 0 bases from J, the gap between germline ends came to 9 bases. The CDR3 length is 15 residues. CDR3 region: CASSLSTGMNTEAFF. The CDR3 nucleotides are TGTGCCAGCAGTTTATCCACAGGGATGAACACTGAAGCTTTCTTT.

V gene TRBV7-2 combines with J gene TRBJ2-7; D call uncertain. Between the trimmed V and J ends, which lost 5 bases and 2 bases, there was a span of 10 bases. The CDR3 is made up of 13 amino acids. Germline CDR1 and CDR2: SGHTA and FQGNSA. The CDR3 DNA sequence: TGTGCCAGCAGCCCCGGGCCGACCTACGAGCAGTACTTC. It is translated as CASSPGPTYEQYF.

V and J are TRBV29-1 and TRBJ2-6, with D maybe TRBD1 (5 bases). The CDR3 is 15 residues long. Germline assignment: CDR1 SQVTM and CDR2 ANQGSEA. The V end was cut by 4 bases, the J end by 1 base, with 11 bases between. This chain's CDR3 is CSVVLSGSGANVLTF. CDR3 bases: TGCAGCGTTGTTCTTTCAGGGTCTGGGGCCAACGTCCTGACTTTC.

The chain combines TRBV6-1 with TRBJ2-7; 10 nucleotides align to TRBD2. The germline V gene encodes CDR1 MNHNS and CDR2 SASEGT. This CDR3 has 15 amino acids. Trimming cost V 5 bases and J 4 bases; bases outside gene matches: 8. The CDR3 region is CASSPPAGGSYEQYF. The DNA of the CDR3 is TGTGCCAGCAGTCCCCCAGCGGGAGGGTCTTACGAGCAGTACTTC.

The chain employs TRBV27 and TRBJ2-1; 9 bases line up with TRBD1. The germline V gene has CDR1 MNHEY and CDR2 SMNVEV (reference sequence). The CDR3 totals 15 residues. V dropped 2 bases and J dropped 7; count of bases not matched to a gene: 6. Here the CDR3 reads CASSLEGQGFNEQFF. The CDR3 bases are TGTGCCAGCAGTTTAGAGGGACAGGGCTTTAATGAGCAGTTCTTC.

The V gene is TRBV7-6, the J gene TRBJ2-7; 15 positions agree with TRBD2. In germline, CDR1 is SGHVS, CDR2 FNYEAQ. With V trimmed by 4 bases and J by 0 bases, 1 base remained unmatched. The CDR3 loop spans 16 amino acids. The CDR3 loop is CASSSGLAGGSYEQYF. The CDR3 nucleotides read TGTGCCAGCAGCTCGGGACTAGCGGGAGGCTCCTACGAGCAGTACTTC.

CDR3 nucleotides: TGTGCCAGCAGTACGCTAGCGGGAGACCACAATGAGCAGTTCTTC. This gives the protein CASSTLAGDHNEQFF. The rearrangement uses TRBV6-6 and TRBJ2-1; 10 nucleotides align to TRBD2. This CDR3 has 15 amino acids. J gave up 5 bases and V 5 bases, and 6 bases lay outside the gene matches. Per germline, CDR1 MNHNY and CDR2 SVGAGI (reference sequence).

The chain uses TRBV5-1 and TRBJ2-7; 9 bases map to TRBD1. Germline V gives CDR1 SGHRS, CDR2 YFSETQ. The CDR3 spans 16 residues. V was pared by 0 bases and J by 3 bases, with 7 bases of the junction left unmatched. This CDR3 is CASSLEPGQGLYEQYF. The CDR3 coding sequence is TGCGCCAGCAGCTTGGAACCGGGACAGGGACTCTACGAGCAGTACTTC.

The gene calls are TRBV6-5 and TRBJ1-1, with 8 bases that match TRBD1. The germline gives CDR1 MNHEY, CDR2 SVGAGI. There are 15 residues in the CDR3. V shed 2 bases and J 6 bases; nucleotides not matched to a gene: 8. CDR3 nucleotide sequence: TGTGCCAGCAGTTACGCGGAAACAGGGGGGCCTGAAGCTTTCTTT. It is translated as CASSYAETGGPEAFF.

This rearrangement joins TRBV4-1 to TRBJ1-1; D unresolved. This CDR3 contains 14 residues. Per the germline V gene, CDR1 is MGHRA and CDR2 is YSYEKL. V shed 1 base and J shed 10 bases, with 16 bases lying between them. CDR3 DNA sequence: TGCGCCAGCAGCCAAGGCGGAGGGATTGATGGAGCTTTCTTT. Its protein is CASSQGGGIDGAFF.

With regard to this clone: In the same sample, other DNA sequences code for this CDR3. The chain carries TRBV9 and TRBJ1-5; D remains unclear. The CDR3 is made up of 15 amino acids. The germline gives CDR1 SGDLS, CDR2 YYNGEE. Deletions cut 0 bases from V and 1 base from J, with 8 bases between. The CDR3 coding sequence is TGTGCCAGCAGCGTAGACGGTGGAAGCAATCAGCCCCAGCATTTT. This sequence encodes CASSVDGGSNQPQHF.

The chain joins TRBV6-1 to TRBJ1-1; TRBD1 is a possible D gene (5 bases). From germline, CDR1 is MNHNS and CDR2 SASEGT. The length of the CDR3 is 14 residues. V lost 2 bases and J 4 bases, leaving 11 bases between the germline ends. The CDR3: CASSEWRGGTEAFF. DNA for the CDR3: TGTGCCAGCAGTGAATGGCGGGGGGGCACTGAAGCTTTCTTT.

This chain uses TRBV5-1 with TRBJ1-5, with 7 bases aligning to TRBD1. Germline V gene sequence: CDR1 SGHRS, CDR2 YFSETQ. Unmatched junction bases numbered 7, after V lost 4 bases and J lost 3 bases. This CDR3 spans 15 amino acids. CDR3 sequence: CASSPEGGINQPQHF. The CDR3 DNA reads TGCGCCAGCAGCCCGGAAGGGGGCATCAATCAGCCCCAGCATTTT.

CDR3 region: CASSPMGQLNQPQHF. DNA of the CDR3: TGTGCCAGCAGTCCAATGGGACAGCTCAATCAGCCCCAGCATTTT. The V call is TRBV28, the J call TRBJ1-5, with TRBD1 matching 7 bases. CDR1 and CDR2 from the germline V gene are MDHEN and SYDVKM. The CDR3 length is 15 residues. Trimming cost V 5 bases and J 3 bases; bases outside gene matches: 7.